The 32 T cell receptor beta chains in this list originate from one sample, sequenced in a study of cytomegalovirus exposure and HLA in healthy donors (dated by TCRdb to 2015 to 2018). Library creation used the immunoSEQ multiplex PCR assay. For the multiplex PCR, a mixture combining 60 forward primers for TCR Vbeta segments and 13 reverse primers for TCR Jbeta segments was used. TCRdb re-hosts the immuneACCESS table, in-frame sequences only. Its copies lack some clones; in the studies checked, an unresolved V gene accounts for under half of them, and the cause for the rest is not known. The table for this sample lists more than 130,000 clones; about four fifths of them were counted only once. The ten most abundant clones make up 2.8% of the sample. Sequencing used PBMCs. These receptors were obtained from a male donor in good health and CMV-seronegative.

J is TRBJ1-1 and V is TRBV5-1; a possible D gene is TRBD1 (6 bases). The ends were cut back, 2 bases at V and 7 bases at J, with 18 bases in the middle. Germline lookup yields CDR1 SGHRS and CDR2 YFSETQ. The CDR3 contains 15 residues. In nucleotides, the CDR3 is TGCGCCAGCAGCTTAGAGGGACACGAATCTAGTGAAGCTTTCTTT. Translation: CASSLEGHESSEAFF. The variable domain in full, completed from reference TRBV5-1 and TRBJ1-1, reads KAGVTQTPRYLIKTRGQQVTLSCSPISGHRSVSWYQQTPGQGLQFLFEYFSETQRNKGNFPGRFSGRQFSNSRSEMNVSTLELGDSALYLCASSLEGHESSEAFFGQGTRLTVV.

The genes are TRBV5-1 and TRBJ1-2; D unresolved. Per the germline V gene, CDR1 is SGHRS and CDR2 is YFSETQ. V dropped 1 base and J dropped 2 bases, with 6 bases sitting between them. This CDR3 has 13 residues. The DNA of the CDR3 is TGCGCCAGCAGCTTGTTGTCGAACTATGGCTACACCTTC. It yields the protein CASSLLSNYGYTF.

This clone came up a few times. The V gene is TRBV6-5, the J gene TRBJ1-1, with D perhaps TRBD1 (6 bases). V lost 4 bases to trimming and J lost 3 bases, with 18 bases between them. The V gene's germline CDR1 is MNHEY and CDR2 SVGAGI. The CDR3 length is 16 residues. The CDR3 is CASSSLRGAMDTEAFF. For the CDR3, the DNA is TGTGCCAGCAGTTCACTCCGGGGGGCCATGGACACTGAAGCTTTCTTT.

The rearrangement uses TRBV11-2 and TRBJ2-1, with 11 positions matching TRBD2. V was pared by 6 bases and J by 8 bases, with 12 bases of the junction left unmatched. From germline, CDR1 is SGHAT and CDR2 FQNNGV. CDR3 length: 16 residues. CDR3 sequence: CASSSFWTSGFDEQFF. Here the CDR3 DNA reads TGTGCCAGCAGTTCATTCTGGACTAGCGGGTTCGATGAGCAGTTCTTC.

The chain recombines TRBV6-5 with TRBJ1-5; no definite D call. Germline CDR1 is MNHEY and CDR2 is SVGAGI. The CDR3 spans 13 residues. The V end was cut by 5 bases, the J end by 5 bases, with 10 bases between. CDR3 bases: TGTGCCAGCAGTCGGGGAGAGGATCAGCCCCAGCATTTT. Its translation: CASSRGEDQPQHF.

This clone came up once. The chain combines TRBV18 with TRBJ1-2, with TRBD1 matching over 8 bases. Germline V gives CDR1 KGHSH, CDR2 LQKENI. This CDR3 region has 16 residues. V was clipped by 4 bases and J by 5 bases; unmatched bases: 12. The CDR3 is CASSLGQGSTEYGYTF. CDR3 DNA: TGTGCCAGCTCACTAGGACAGGGATCTACGGAGTATGGCTACACCTTC. Full variable domain (outside the CDR3, taken from reference TRBV18 and TRBJ1-2): NAGVMQNPRHLVRRRGQEARLRCSPMKGHSHVYWYRQLPEEGLKFMVYLQKENIIDESGMPKERFSAEFPKEGPSILRIQQVVRGDSAAYFCASSLGQGSTEYGYTFGSGTRLTVV.

The genes are TRBV7-3 and TRBJ2-7; TRBD2 matches at 8 bases. With V trimmed by 5 bases and J by 5 bases, 17 bases remained unmatched. This CDR3 has 17 amino acids. The germline V gene encodes CDR1 SGHTA and CDR2 FQGTGA. This CDR3 reads CASSVDPRGGILDEQYF. The CDR3, as DNA: TGTGCCAGCAGCGTGGACCCCCGGGGGGGTATATTGGACGAGCAGTACTTC. The full variable domain, its missing parts supplied by reference TRBV7-3 and TRBJ2-7, is GAGVSQTPSNKVTEKGKYVELRCDPISGHTALYWYRQSLGQGPEFLIYFQGTGAADDSGLPNDRFFAVRPEGSVSTLKIQRTERGDSAVYLCASSVDPRGGILDEQYFGPGTRLTVT.

The chain couples TRBV19 to TRBJ2-7, with TRBD1 as a possible D gene (5 bases). Trimming pared 6 bases from V and 3 bases from J, leaving 9 bases between. The germline V gene encodes CDR1 LNHDA and CDR2 SQIVND (reference sequence). The CDR3 has 12 residues. The CDR3 region has the DNA TGTGCCAGTAGCGACAGTAACTACGAGCAGTACTTC. Protein product: CASSDSNYEQYF. Using reference TRBV19 and TRBJ2-7 for the parts outside the CDR3, the full variable domain is DGGITQSPKYLFRKEGQNVTLSCEQNLNHDAMYWYRQDPGQGLRLIYYSQIVNDFQKGDIAEGYSVSREKKESFPLTVTSAQKNPTAFYLCASSDSNYEQYFGPGTRLTVT.

The chain recombines TRBV27 with TRBJ1-5; 12 nucleotides align to TRBD1. CDR1 is MNHEY, CDR2 SMNVEV, per germline (reference sequence). The junction had 8 bases not matched to a gene; V was cut back by 5 bases and J by 6 bases. The CDR3 is 16 amino acids. In nucleotides, the CDR3 is TGTGCCAGCAGTATGGCAGGGACAGGGGGCTTTCAGCCCCAGCATTTT. It encodes CASSMAGTGGFQPQHF.

In regard to this clone: This specimen includes other DNA sequences encoding the same CDR3. This chain uses TRBV7-9 with TRBJ1-1, with 7 bases that match TRBD1. J gave up 3 bases and V 5 bases, and 3 bases lay outside the gene matches. This CDR3 has 13 residues. The germline V gene encodes CDR1 SEHNR and CDR2 FQNEAQ (reference sequence). The CDR3 reads CASSPTGDTEAFF. The CDR3 region has the DNA TGTGCCAGCAGCCCCACAGGGGACACTGAAGCTTTCTTT.

The J gene is TRBJ2-3, the V gene TRBV20-1; a possible D gene is TRBD2 (5 bases). The CDR3 contains 11 residues. CDR1 DFQATT and CDR2 SNEGSKA come from the germline V gene (reference sequence). Trimming removed 7 bases from V and 8 bases from J, with 13 bases in between. Here the CDR3 reads CSGTSKATQYF. CDR3 in DNA: TGCAGTGGGACTTCCAAGGCTACGCAGTATTTT.

The chain couples TRBV27 to TRBJ2-2; 8 nucleotides match TRBD1. Germline V gene lookup returns CDR1 MNHEY and CDR2 SMNVEV (reference sequence). The CDR3 spans 15 residues. V was pared by 6 bases and J by 2 bases, with 5 bases of the junction left unmatched. The CDR3 here is CASRKGQENTGELFF. The DNA of the CDR3 is TGTGCCAGCAGGAAGGGACAGGAAAACACCGGGGAGCTGTTTTTT.

The chain couples TRBV5-1 to TRBJ2-2, with D possibly matching TRBD1 (5 bases). Trimming cost V 0 bases and J 2 bases, with 8 bases left between them. Germline V gene data show CDR1 as SGHRS and CDR2 as YFSETQ. This CDR3 comprises 15 residues. In DNA form, the CDR3 reads TGCGCCAGCAGCTTGGTCCAGGGAAACACCGGGGAGCTGTTTTTT. Protein sequence: CASSLVQGNTGELFF.

This sequence joins TRBV5-6 and TRBJ1-6; TRBD1 might be the D (5 bases). CDR3 length equals 15 residues. The germline V gene has CDR1 SGHDT and CDR2 YYEEEE. The V gene lost 4 bases and the J gene lost 9 bases, with 17 bases spanning the gap. CDR3 coding DNA: TGTGCCAGCAGCCCAAGGGGAGGTCAGAGTTCACCCCTCCACTTT. Protein: CASSPRGGQSSPLHF.

CDR3 residues: CASSPRQGQPSYEQYF. CDR3 nucleotides: TGTGCCAGCAGCCCCCGGCAGGGCCAGCCATCCTACGAGCAGTACTTC. The rearrangement joins TRBV7-6 to TRBJ2-7; weak D call: TRBD1 (5 bases). V was pared by 5 bases and J by 1 base, with 18 bases between. The CDR3 contains 16 residues. The V gene's germline CDR1 is SGHVS and CDR2 FNYEAQ.

This clone was observed a single time. The chain links TRBV30 to TRBJ1-2; D perhaps matches TRBD1 (5 bases). V was shortened by 0 bases and J by 0 bases, with 17 bases between the two germline ends. CDR3 length: 17 residues. Germline V gene lookup returns CDR1 GTSNPN and CDR2 SVGIG (reference sequence). The chain's CDR3 is CAWSVPLTAPPNYGYTF. The CDR3 bases are TGTGCCTGGAGTGTCCCCTTGACAGCACCTCCTAACTATGGCTACACCTTC.

The V call is TRBV19, the J call TRBJ2-3, with 9 positions matching TRBD2. J was trimmed by 2 bases and V by 5 bases; bases with no gene match: 5. The CDR3 has 15 residues. CDR1 and CDR2 from the germline V gene are LNHDA and SQIVND (reference sequence). The CDR3 loop reads CASSLSGGHTDTQYF. The CDR3 DNA is TGTGCCAGTAGTTTAAGCGGGGGGCACACAGATACGCAGTATTTT.

The chain employs TRBV5-4 and TRBJ1-2, with a possible D match to TRBD1 (5 bases). Trimming took 2 bases from V and 7 from J, leaving 15 bases between them. Germline V gives CDR1 SGHNT, CDR2 YYREEE (reference sequence). There are 14 residues in the CDR3. In nucleotides, the CDR3 is TGTGCCAGCAGCTTACGACAGAAAACGGGTGGCTACACCTTC. Protein product: CASSLRQKTGGYTF.

V is TRBV18 and J is TRBJ1-6, with D possibly TRBD1 on 6 matching bases. The CDR3 is 15 amino acids. The V and J ends lost 0 bases and 4 bases respectively, with 7 bases between them. CDR1 KGHSH and CDR2 LQKENI come from the germline V gene. The CDR3 region is CASSPPGQYNSPLHF. The CDR3 coding sequence is TGTGCCAGCTCACCACCCGGACAGTATAATTCACCCCTCCACTTT.

The genes are TRBV29-1 and TRBJ2-2; D not certain. CDR3 length: 12 residues. Between the trimmed V and J ends, which lost 6 bases and 8 bases, there was a span of 13 bases. CDR1 SQVTM and CDR2 ANQGSEA come from the germline V gene. In DNA form, the CDR3 reads TGCAGCGTCCAGTTCTTAGCAGGGGAGCTGTTTTTT. It specifies CSVQFLAGELFF.

The V and J genes are TRBV10-2 and TRBJ2-7; 8 nucleotides align to TRBD1. V dropped 2 bases and J dropped 0; count of bases not matched to a gene: 6. In germline, CDR1 is WSHSY, CDR2 SAAADI. The CDR3 loop spans 16 amino acids. The CDR3 DNA reads as TGCGCCAGCAGTGAGGTTAACAGGGGGTTCTCCTACGAGCAGTACTTC. Translation: CASSEVNRGFSYEQYF.

The V gene is TRBV2, the J gene TRBJ2-7, with 8 positions matching TRBD1. Germline assignment: CDR1 SNHLY and CDR2 FYNNEI. The ends lost 4 bases at V and 7 bases at J; junction bases unmatched: 6. The CDR3 contains 13 residues. CDR3 in amino acids: CASSVGTGGEQYF. For the CDR3, the DNA is TGTGCCAGCAGTGTTGGGACAGGTGGGGAGCAGTACTTC. Full variable domain (remainder filled in from reference TRBV2 and TRBJ2-7): EPEVTQTPSHQVTQMGQEVILRCVPISNHLYFYWYRQILGQKVEFLVSFYNNEISEKSEIFDDQFSVERPDGSNFTLKIRSTKLEDSAMYFCASSVGTGGEQYFGPGTRLTVT.

J is TRBJ1-5 and V is TRBV13; D remains ambiguous. This CDR3 comprises 13 residues. The V gene lost 5 bases and the J gene lost 4 bases, with 9 bases spanning the gap. CDR1 and CDR2 (germline): PRHDT, FYEKMQ (reference sequence). The CDR3, as DNA: TGTGCCAGCAGCCCAGGTCAGAATCAGCCCCAGCATTTT. This sequence encodes CASSPGQNQPQHF.

The chain uses TRBV18 and TRBJ1-5; D ambiguous. Germline V gene sequence: CDR1 KGHSH, CDR2 LQKENI. V lost 4 bases and J 5 bases, leaving 9 bases between the germline ends. CDR3 length: 13 amino acids. The DNA of the CDR3 is TGTGCCAGCTCACTCCTGAGCGATCAGCCCCAGCATTTT. It codes for CASSLLSDQPQHF.

V usage is TRBV7-3 and J usage is TRBJ1-3; D remains ambiguous. CDR1 is SGHTA, CDR2 FQGTGA, per germline. V was trimmed by 8 bases and J by 0 bases, leaving 8 bases between them. The CDR3 contains 13 residues. This CDR3 is CASAGSSGNTIYF. DNA of the CDR3: TGTGCCAGCGCAGGATCCTCTGGAAACACCATATATTTT.

This clone was detected a few times. The V gene is TRBV7-9, the J gene TRBJ2-1; TRBD2 aligns across 10 bases. Germline assignment: CDR1 SEHNR and CDR2 FQNEAQ (reference sequence). V was pared by 8 bases and J by 7 bases, with 5 bases of the junction left unmatched. This CDR3 spans 13 amino acids. DNA of the CDR3: TGTGCCAGCCAGCGGGGGGGCCTGAATGAGCAGTTCTTC. Translating it yields CASQRGGLNEQFF.

Concerning this clone itself: An end of the junction differs from the germline gene, which may be a read error. V and J are TRBV30 and TRBJ1-2; D is unclear. The CDR3 extends over 10 amino acids. Germline assignment: CDR1 GTSNPN and CDR2 SVGIG (reference sequence). The CDR3 loop is CAWTGGRAVF. The CDR3 DNA follows: TGTGCCTGGACTGGAGGACGGGCCGTCTTC. The complete variable domain, with remaining parts taken from reference TRBV30 and TRBJ1-2, reads SQTIHQWPATLVQPVGSPLSLECTVEGTSNPNLYWYRQAAGRGLQLLFYSVGIGQISSEVPQNLSASRPQDRQFILSSKKLLLSDSGFYLCAWTGGRAVFGSGTRLTVV.

The rearrangement joins TRBV5-1 to TRBJ2-7; TRBD1 matches at 8 bases. The length of the CDR3 is 14 residues. V lost 5 bases and J lost 7; bases outside the gene matches: 11. From germline, CDR1 is SGHRS and CDR2 YFSETQ. The CDR3 nucleotides are TGCGCCAGCAGAATCGGACAGGGCCGGGAAGAGCAGTACTTC. Its protein is CASRIGQGREEQYF.

The chain uses TRBV6-5 and TRBJ1-5; the D is unclear. Germline V gene data show CDR1 as MNHEY and CDR2 as SVGAGI. V lost 6 bases to trimming and J lost 4 bases, with 10 bases between them. The length of the CDR3 is 13 residues. The chain's CDR3 is CASSQGLNQPQHF. The CDR3 nucleotides are TGTGCCAGCAGCCAAGGACTAAATCAGCCCCAGCATTTT.

The rearrangement uses TRBV6-1 and TRBJ2-3, with 9 bases fitting TRBD2. Germline V lookup: CDR1 MNHNS, CDR2 SASEGT. Unmatched junction bases numbered 6, after V lost 2 bases and J lost 0 bases. CDR3 length: 17 amino acids. CDR3 sequence: CASSESVAGASTDTQYF. The DNA for the CDR3 is TGTGCCAGCAGTGAATCGGTAGCGGGGGCCAGCACAGATACGCAGTATTTT.

The chain has TRBV5-6 and TRBJ1-2; 8 bases agree with TRBD1. The V and J ends lost 2 bases and 3 bases, in that order; junction bases with no gene match: 6. The germline V gene encodes CDR1 SGHDT and CDR2 YYEEEE. The CDR3 covers 15 residues. CDR3 in amino acids: CASSFPTTGDYGYTF. Written as DNA, the CDR3 is TGTGCCAGCAGCTTCCCAACGACAGGGGACTATGGCTACACCTTC.

This clone was detected once. The chain employs TRBV29-1 and TRBJ2-7, with D perhaps TRBD1 (7 bases). The CDR3 runs to 14 residues. Trimming shortened V by 4 bases and J by 0 bases, and 13 bases separated the two germline ends. CDR1 and CDR2 (germline): SQVTM, ANQGSEA. CDR3 in DNA: TGCAGCGTTGGGGGCGGGACAGTCTCCTACGAGCAGTACTTC. It codes for CSVGGGTVSYEQYF.